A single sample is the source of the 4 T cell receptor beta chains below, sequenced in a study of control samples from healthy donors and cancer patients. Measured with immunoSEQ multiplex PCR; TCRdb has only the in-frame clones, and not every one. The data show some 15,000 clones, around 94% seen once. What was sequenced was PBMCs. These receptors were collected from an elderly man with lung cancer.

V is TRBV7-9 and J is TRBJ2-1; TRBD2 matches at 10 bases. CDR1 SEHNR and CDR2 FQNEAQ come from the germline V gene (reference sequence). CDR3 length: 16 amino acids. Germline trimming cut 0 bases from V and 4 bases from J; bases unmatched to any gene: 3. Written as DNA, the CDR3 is TGTGCCAGCAGCTTAGCACTAGCGGGGACTTACAATGAGCAGTTCTTC. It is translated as CASSLALAGTYNEQFF.

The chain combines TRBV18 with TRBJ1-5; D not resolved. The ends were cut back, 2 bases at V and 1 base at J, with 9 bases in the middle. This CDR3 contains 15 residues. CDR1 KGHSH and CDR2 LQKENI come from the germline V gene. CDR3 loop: CASSPFGGSNQPQHF. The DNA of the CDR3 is TGTGCCAGCTCACCATTCGGAGGGAGCAATCAGCCCCAGCATTTT.

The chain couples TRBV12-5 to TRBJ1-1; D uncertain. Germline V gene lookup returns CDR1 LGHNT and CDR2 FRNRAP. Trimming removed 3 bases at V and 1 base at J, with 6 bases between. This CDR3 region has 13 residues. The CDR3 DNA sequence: TGTGCTAGTGGTTTAAAAGAGAACACTGAAGCTTTCTTT. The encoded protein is CASGLKENTEAFF.

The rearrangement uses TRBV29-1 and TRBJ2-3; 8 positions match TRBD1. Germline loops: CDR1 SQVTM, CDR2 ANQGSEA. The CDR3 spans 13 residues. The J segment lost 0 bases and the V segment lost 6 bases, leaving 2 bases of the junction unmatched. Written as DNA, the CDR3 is TGCAGCGTCGGGACAGGCAGCACAGATACGCAGTATTTT. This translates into CSVGTGSTDTQYF.